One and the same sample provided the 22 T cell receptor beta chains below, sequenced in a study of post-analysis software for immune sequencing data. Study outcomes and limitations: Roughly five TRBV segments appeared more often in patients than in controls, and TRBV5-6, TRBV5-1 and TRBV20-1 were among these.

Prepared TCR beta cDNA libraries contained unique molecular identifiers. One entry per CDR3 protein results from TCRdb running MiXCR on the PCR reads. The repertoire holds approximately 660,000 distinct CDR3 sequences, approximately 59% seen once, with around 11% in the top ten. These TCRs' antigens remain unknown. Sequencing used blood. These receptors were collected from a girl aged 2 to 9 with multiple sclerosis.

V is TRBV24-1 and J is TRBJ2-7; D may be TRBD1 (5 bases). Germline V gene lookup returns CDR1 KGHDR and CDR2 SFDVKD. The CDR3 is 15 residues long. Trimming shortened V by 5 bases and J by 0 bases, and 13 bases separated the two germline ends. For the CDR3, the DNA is TGTGCCACCAGTGTTGACAGCCTCGGCTCCTACGAGCAGTACTTC. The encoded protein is CATSVDSLGSYEQYF.

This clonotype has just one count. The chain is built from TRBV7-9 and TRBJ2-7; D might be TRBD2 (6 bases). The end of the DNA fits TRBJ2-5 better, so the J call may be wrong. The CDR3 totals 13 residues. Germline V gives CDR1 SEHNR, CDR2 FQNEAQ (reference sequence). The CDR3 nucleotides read TGTGCCAGCGCGTCTAGCGAACAAGAGACCCAGTACTTC. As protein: CASASSEQETQYF.

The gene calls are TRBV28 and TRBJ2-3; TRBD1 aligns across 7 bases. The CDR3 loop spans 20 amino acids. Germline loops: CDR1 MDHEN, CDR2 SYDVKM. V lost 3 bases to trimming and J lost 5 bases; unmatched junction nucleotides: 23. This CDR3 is CASSLGRWVPDRVHGDTQYF. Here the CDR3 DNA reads TGTGCCAGCAGTTTGGGCCGTTGGGTTCCTGACAGGGTGCATGGAGATACGCAGTATTTT.

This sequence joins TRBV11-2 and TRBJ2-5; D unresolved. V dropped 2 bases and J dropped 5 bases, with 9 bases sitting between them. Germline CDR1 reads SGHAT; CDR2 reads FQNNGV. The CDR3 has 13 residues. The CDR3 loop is CASSLLVRETQYF. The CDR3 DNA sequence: TGTGCCAGCAGCTTACTTGTTCGGGAGACCCAGTACTTC.

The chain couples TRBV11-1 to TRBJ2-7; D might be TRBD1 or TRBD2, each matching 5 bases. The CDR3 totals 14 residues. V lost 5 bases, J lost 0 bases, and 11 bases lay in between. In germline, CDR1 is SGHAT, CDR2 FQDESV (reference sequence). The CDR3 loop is CASSPRGTSYEQYF. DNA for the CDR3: TGTGCCAGCAGCCCCAGAGGGACCTCCTACGAGCAGTACTTC.

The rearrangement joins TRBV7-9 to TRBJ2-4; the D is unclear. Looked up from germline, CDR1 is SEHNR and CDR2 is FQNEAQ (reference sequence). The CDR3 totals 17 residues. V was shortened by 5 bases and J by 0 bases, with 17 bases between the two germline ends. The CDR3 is CASSPGGVILAKNIQYF. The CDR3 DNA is TGTGCCAGCAGCCCGGGTGGAGTTATACTAGCCAAAAACATTCAGTACTTC.

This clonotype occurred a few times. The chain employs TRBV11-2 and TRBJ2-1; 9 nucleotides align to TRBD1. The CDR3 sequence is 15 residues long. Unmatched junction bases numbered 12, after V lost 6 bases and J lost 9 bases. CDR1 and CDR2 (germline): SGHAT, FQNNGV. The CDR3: CASRNTGTGSSEQFF. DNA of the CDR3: TGTGCCAGCAGGAACACCGGGACAGGGTCCAGTGAGCAGTTCTTC. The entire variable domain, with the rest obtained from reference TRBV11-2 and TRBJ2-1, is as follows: EAGVAQSPRYKIIEKRQSVAFWCNPISGHATLYWYQQILGQGPKLLIQFQNNGVVDDSQLPKDRFSAERLKGVDSTLKIQPAKLEDSAVYLCASRNTGTGSSEQFFGPGTRLTVL.

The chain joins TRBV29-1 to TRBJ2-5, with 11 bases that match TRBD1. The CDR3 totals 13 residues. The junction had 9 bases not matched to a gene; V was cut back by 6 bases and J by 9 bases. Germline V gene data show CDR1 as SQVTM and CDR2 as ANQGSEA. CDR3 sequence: CSVRGQGGEAQYF. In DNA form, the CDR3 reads TGCAGCGTCCGGGGACAGGGGGGGGAGGCCCAGTACTTC.

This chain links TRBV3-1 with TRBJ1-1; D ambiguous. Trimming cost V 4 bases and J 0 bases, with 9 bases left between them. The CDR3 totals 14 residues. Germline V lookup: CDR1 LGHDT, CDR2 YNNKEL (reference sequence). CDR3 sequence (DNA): TGTGCCAGCAGCCGCCCATCGATGAACACTGAAGCTTTCTTT. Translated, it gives CASSRPSMNTEAFF. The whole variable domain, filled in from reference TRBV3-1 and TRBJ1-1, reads DTAVSQTPKYLVTQMGNDKSIKCEQNLGHDTMYWYKQDSKKFLKIMFSYNNKELIINETVPNRFSPKSPDKAHLNLHINSLELGDSAVYFCASSRPSMNTEAFFGQGTRLTVV.

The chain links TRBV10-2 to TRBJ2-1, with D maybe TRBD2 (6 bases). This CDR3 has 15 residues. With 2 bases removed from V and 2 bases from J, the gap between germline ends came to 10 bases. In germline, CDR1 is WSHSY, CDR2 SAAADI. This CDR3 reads CASSEMAGPYNEQFF. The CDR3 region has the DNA TGCGCCAGCAGTGAGATGGCGGGGCCCTACAATGAGCAGTTCTTC.

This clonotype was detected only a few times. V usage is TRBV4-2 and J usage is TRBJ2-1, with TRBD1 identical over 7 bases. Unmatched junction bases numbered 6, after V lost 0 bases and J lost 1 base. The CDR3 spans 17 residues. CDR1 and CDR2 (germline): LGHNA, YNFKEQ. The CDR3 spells CASSQDKRQGSYNEQFF. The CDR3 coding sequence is TGTGCCAGCAGCCAAGATAAACGACAGGGATCCTACAATGAGCAGTTCTTC.

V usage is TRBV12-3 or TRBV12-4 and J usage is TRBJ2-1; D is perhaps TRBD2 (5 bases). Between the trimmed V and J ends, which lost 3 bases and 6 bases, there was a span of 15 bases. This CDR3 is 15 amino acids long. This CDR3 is CASSFDHEGLNEQFF. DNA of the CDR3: TGTGCCAGCAGTTTCGATCATGAGGGTCTCAATGAGCAGTTCTTC.

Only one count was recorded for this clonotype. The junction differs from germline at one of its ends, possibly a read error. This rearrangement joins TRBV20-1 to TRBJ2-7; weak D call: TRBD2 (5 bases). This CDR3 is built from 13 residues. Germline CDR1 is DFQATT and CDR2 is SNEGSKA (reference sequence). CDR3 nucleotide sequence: TGCAGTGCTAGCTACGGGAACACCTACAAGCAGTACTTC. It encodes CSASYGNTYKQYF.

The CDR3 protein is CSVPGPNNEQFF. The DNA of the CDR3 is TGCAGCGTGCCCGGGCCTAACAATGAGCAGTTCTTC. The genes are TRBV29-1 and TRBJ2-1; D gene uncertain. Trimming shortened V by 6 bases and J by 5 bases, and 11 bases separated the two germline ends. Germline CDR1 is SQVTM and CDR2 is ANQGSEA. The CDR3 runs 12 residues.

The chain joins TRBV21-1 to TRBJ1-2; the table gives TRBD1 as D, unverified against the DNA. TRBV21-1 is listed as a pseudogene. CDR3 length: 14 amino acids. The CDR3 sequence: CARPGQVLYYGYTF. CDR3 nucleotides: TGTGCCAGGCCGGGACAGGTTCTATACTATGGCTACACCTTC.

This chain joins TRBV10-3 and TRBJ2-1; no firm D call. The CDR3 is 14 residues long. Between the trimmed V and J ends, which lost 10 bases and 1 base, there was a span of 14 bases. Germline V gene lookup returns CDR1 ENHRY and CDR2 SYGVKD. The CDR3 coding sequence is TGTGCCACGGCGACCGTAGTTTCCTACAATGAGCAGTTCTTC. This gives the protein CATATVVSYNEQFF.

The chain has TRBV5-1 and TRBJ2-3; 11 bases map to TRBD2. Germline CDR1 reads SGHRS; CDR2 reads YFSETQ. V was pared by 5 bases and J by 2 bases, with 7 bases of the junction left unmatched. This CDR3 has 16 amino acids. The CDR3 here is CASSRGLAEYTDTQYF. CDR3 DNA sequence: TGCGCCAGCAGTCGGGGACTAGCGGAATACACAGATACGCAGTATTTT.

The CDR3 sequence is CASSSRTSGSVAYNEQFF. As DNA, the CDR3 is TGTGCCAGCAGCTCCCGGACTAGCGGGAGTGTCGCCTACAATGAGCAGTTCTTC. V and J are TRBV7-9 and TRBJ2-1, with 13 positions matching TRBD2. This CDR3 has 18 amino acids. Germline loops: CDR1 SEHNR, CDR2 FQNEAQ (reference sequence). V lost 4 bases to trimming and J lost 2 bases; unmatched junction nucleotides: 8.

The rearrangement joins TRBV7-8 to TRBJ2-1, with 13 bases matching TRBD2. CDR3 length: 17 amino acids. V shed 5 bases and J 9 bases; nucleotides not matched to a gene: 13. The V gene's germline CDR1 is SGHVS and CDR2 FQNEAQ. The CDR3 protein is CASSPPPGTSGNGEQFF. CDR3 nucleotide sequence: TGTGCCAGCAGCCCCCCACCCGGGACTAGCGGGAATGGTGAGCAGTTCTTC.

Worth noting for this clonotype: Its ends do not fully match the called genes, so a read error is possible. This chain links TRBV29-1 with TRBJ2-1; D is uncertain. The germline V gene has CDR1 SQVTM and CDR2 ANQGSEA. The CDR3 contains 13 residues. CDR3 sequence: CSVAEFSCNEQFF. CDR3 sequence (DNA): TGCAGCGTTGCGGAGTTCTCCTGCAATGAGCAGTTCTTC.

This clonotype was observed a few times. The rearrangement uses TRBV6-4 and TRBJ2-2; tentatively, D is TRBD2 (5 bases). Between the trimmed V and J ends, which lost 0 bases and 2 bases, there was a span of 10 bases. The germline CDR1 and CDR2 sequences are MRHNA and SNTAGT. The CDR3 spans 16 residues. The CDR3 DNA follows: TGTGCCAGCAGTGACTCGGGAGAGATCAACACCGGGGAGCTGTTTTTT. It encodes CASSDSGEINTGELFF.

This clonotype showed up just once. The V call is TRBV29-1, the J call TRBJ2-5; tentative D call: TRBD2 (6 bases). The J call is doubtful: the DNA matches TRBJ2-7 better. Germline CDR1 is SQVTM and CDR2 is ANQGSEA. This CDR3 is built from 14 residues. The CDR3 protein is CSGRRDREPYEQYF. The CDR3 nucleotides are TGCAGCGGTAGGAGGGACCGCGAGCCCTACGAGCAGTACTTC.